The 13 T cell receptor beta chains below all came from one sample that was sequenced in a study of blood T cell repertoires in COVID-19. Profiled with immunoSEQ multiplex PCR; TCRdb holds only in-frame clones, not every one. The sample has fewer than 250,000 clones, approximately 84% seen once. Sequencing used PBMCs or T cells enriched from blood (not recorded which). The receptors were sampled from a woman aged 25-40 years who had recovered from COVID-19.

The gene calls are TRBV10-3 and TRBJ2-2; maybe TRBD1 (7 bases). Germline CDR1 reads ENHRY; CDR2 reads SYGVKD. The CDR3 extends over 16 amino acids. With 0 bases removed from V and 5 bases from J, the gap between germline ends came to 13 bases. This CDR3 is CAISESRPGGTGELFF. The DNA of the CDR3 is TGTGCCATCAGTGAGTCGCGCCCAGGGGGGACCGGGGAGCTGTTTTTT.

This clone turned up a few times. The gene calls are TRBV5-4 and TRBJ1-6, with 7 bases fitting TRBD1. The CDR3 covers 17 residues. The ends lost 3 bases at V and 8 bases at J; junction bases unmatched: 14. The germline V gene encodes CDR1 SGHNT and CDR2 YYREEE (reference sequence). The CDR3 protein is CASSSFDREPAHSPLHF. DNA for the CDR3: TGTGCCAGCAGCTCATTCGACAGGGAGCCCGCCCATTCACCCCTCCACTTT.

The chain joins TRBV2 to TRBJ1-1, with 10 nucleotides matching TRBD1. CDR1 is SNHLY and CDR2 is FYNNEI in the germline V gene. The CDR3 loop spans 13 amino acids. V lost 7 bases, J lost 4 bases, and 3 bases stayed unmatched. The CDR3 protein is CASTRTGGTEAFF. CDR3 sequence (DNA): TGTGCCAGCACCCGGACAGGGGGCACTGAAGCTTTCTTT.

V is TRBV19 and J is TRBJ1-6; 11 bases are a match to TRBD1. The junction had 16 bases not matched to a gene; V was cut back by 4 bases and J by 2 bases. Germline-derived CDR1 and CDR2 are LNHDA and SQIVND (reference sequence). The CDR3 runs to 21 residues. CDR3 DNA: TGTGCCAGTAGTAACGGACCCGGGACAGGGGGATTTGGAACCTATAATTCACCCCTCCACTTT. This gives the protein CASSNGPGTGGFGTYNSPLHF.

The rearrangement joins TRBV5-6 to TRBJ2-1, with 9 positions matching TRBD2. V shed 3 bases, J shed 2 bases, and the junction held 6 bases outside the gene matches. Germline CDR1 reads SGHDT; CDR2 reads YYEEEE. This CDR3 spans 16 amino acids. The CDR3 sequence: CASSWPSSGAYNEQFF. CDR3 nucleotide sequence: TGTGCCAGCAGCTGGCCCTCTAGCGGGGCCTACAATGAGCAGTTCTTC.

V usage is TRBV3-1 (or the pseudogene TRBV3-2) and J usage is TRBJ1-1; 10 positions match TRBD1. The CDR3 contains 15 residues. Germline CDR1 LGHDT, CDR2 YNNKEL (reference sequence). The V segment lost 4 bases and the J segment 0 bases; nucleotides outside the gene matches: 2. For the CDR3, the DNA is TGTGCCAGCAGCCCGGACAGGGGGATGAACACTGAAGCTTTCTTT. Encoded protein: CASSPDRGMNTEAFF.

CDR3 loop: CASSFESGLVRAYEQYF. CDR3 nucleotides: TGTGCCAGCAGTTTCGAATCCGGACTAGTTAGGGCCTACGAGCAGTACTTC. The chain employs TRBV28 and TRBJ2-7; TRBD2 matches 7 bases. Germline CDR1 reads MDHEN; CDR2 reads SYDVKM. The CDR3 runs 17 residues. J was trimmed by 2 bases and V by 3 bases; bases with no gene match: 13.

The chain recombines TRBV29-1 with TRBJ2-3, with 10 bases that match TRBD2. V dropped 0 bases and J dropped 0; count of bases not matched to a gene: 15. This CDR3 comprises 20 residues. Germline CDR1 is SQVTM and CDR2 is ANQGSEA. CDR3 nucleotide sequence: TGCAGCGTTGAAGATGTTAGAGGGCTAGCGGGGGCCTTCAGCACAGATACGCAGTATTTT. Amino acid sequence: CSVEDVRGLAGAFSTDTQYF.

V is TRBV19 and J is TRBJ2-7; D is unresolved. The CDR3 spans 11 residues. The V gene lost 9 bases and the J gene lost 5 bases, with 11 bases spanning the gap. Germline assignment: CDR1 LNHDA and CDR2 SQIVND (reference sequence). CDR3 sequence reads: CARRCSHEQYV. CDR3 nucleotide sequence: TGTGCCAGACGGTGTTCTCACGAGCAGTACGTC.

The chain is built from TRBV18 and TRBJ1-4; no clear D gene. There are 14 residues in the CDR3. Between the trimmed V and J ends, which lost 6 bases and 0 bases, there was a span of 8 bases. CDR1 is KGHSH and CDR2 is LQKENI in the germline V gene. CDR3 sequence (DNA): TGTGCCAGCTCTCCGGGTGCAACTAATGAAAAACTGTTTTTT. This translates into CASSPGATNEKLFF.

The chain carries TRBV5-5 and TRBJ1-3, with 10 bases identical to TRBD1. The CDR3 runs 16 residues. The junction had 7 bases not matched to a gene; V was cut back by 4 bases and J by 3 bases. Germline V gene data show CDR1 as SGHKS and CDR2 as YYEKEE (reference sequence). The CDR3 DNA reads as TGTGCCAGCAGCCGTCCCGGGACAGGGGATGGAAACACCATATATTTT. Its translation: CASSRPGTGDGNTIYF.

The chain combines TRBV18 with TRBJ1-1, with no clear D. This CDR3 region has 12 residues. Germline V CDR1 and CDR2: KGHSH, LQKENI. The CDR3 loop is CAGSAGNTEAFF. As DNA, the CDR3 is TGTGCGGGGAGCGCGGGGAACACTGAAGCTTTCTTT.

This chain links TRBV5-1 with TRBJ1-2; 7 nucleotides match TRBD1. The CDR3 is 14 residues long. The junction had 0 bases not matched to a gene; V was cut back by 0 bases and J by 1 base. CDR1 SGHRS and CDR2 YFSETQ come from the germline V gene. CDR3 protein: CASSLDRGNYGYTF. CDR3 coding DNA: TGCGCCAGCAGCTTGGACAGGGGTAACTATGGCTACACCTTC.